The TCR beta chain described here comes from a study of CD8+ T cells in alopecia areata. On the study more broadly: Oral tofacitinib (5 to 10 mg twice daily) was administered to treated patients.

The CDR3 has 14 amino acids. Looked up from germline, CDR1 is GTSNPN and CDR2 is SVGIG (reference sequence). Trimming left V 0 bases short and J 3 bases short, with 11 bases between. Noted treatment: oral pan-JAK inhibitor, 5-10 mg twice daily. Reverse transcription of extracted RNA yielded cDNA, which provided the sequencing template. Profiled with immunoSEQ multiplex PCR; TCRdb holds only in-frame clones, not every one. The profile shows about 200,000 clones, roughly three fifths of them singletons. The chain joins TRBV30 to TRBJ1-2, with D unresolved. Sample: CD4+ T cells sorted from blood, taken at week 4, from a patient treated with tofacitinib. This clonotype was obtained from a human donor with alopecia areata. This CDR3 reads CAWSVRPGDYGYTF. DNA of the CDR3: TGTGCCTGGAGTGTTCGGCCGGGCGACTATGGCTACACCTTC.